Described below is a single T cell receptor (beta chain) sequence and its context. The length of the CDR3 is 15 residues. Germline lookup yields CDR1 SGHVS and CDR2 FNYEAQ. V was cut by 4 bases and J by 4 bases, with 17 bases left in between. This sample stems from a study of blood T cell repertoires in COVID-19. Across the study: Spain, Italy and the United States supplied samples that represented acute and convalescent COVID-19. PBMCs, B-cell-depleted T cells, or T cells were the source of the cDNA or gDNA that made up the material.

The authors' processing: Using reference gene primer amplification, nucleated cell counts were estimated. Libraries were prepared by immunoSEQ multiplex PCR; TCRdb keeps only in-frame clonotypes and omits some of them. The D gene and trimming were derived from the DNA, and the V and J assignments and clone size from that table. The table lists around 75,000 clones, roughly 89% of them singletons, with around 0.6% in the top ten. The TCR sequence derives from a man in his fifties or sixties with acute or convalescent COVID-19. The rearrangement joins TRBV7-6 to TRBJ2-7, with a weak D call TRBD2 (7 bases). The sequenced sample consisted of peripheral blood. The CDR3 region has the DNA TGTGCCAGCAGCTCGGGGAGGGGGGCGTCTTACGAGCAGTACTTC. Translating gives CASSSGRGASYEQYF.